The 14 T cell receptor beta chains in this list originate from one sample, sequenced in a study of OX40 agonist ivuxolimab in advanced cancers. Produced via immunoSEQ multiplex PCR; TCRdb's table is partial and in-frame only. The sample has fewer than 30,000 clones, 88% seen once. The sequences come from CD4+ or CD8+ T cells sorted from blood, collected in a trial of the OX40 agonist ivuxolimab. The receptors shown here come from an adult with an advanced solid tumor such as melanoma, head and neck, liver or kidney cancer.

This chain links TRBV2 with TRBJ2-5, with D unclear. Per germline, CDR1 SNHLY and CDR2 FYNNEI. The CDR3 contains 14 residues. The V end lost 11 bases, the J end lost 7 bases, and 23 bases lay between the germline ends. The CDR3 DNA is TGTGCCGACCTTGAAGGGTCCGGATCCGGGACCCAGTACTTC. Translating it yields CADLEGSGSGTQYF.

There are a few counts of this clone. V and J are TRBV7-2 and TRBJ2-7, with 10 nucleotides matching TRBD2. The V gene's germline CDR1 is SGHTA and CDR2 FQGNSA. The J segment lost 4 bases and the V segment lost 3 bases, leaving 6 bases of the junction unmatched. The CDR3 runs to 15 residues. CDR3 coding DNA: TGTGCCAGCAGCTTCGGGTCTAGCGGGGGTTACGAGCAGTACTTC. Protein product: CASSFGSSGGYEQYF.

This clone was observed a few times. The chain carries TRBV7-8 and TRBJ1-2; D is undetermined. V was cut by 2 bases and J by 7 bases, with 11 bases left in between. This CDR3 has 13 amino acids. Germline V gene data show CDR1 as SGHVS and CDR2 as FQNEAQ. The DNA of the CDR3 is TGTGCCAGCAGCTTAAACCTCCGGTCTGGCTACACCTTC. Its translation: CASSLNLRSGYTF.

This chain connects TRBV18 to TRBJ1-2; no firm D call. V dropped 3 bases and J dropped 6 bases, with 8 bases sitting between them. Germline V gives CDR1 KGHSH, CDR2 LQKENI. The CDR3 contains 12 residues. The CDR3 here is CASSPSGNGYTF. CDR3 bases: TGTGCCAGCTCACCTTCGGGGAATGGCTACACCTTC.

The CDR3 nucleotides read TGTGCCAGCAGTGAATGGGACAGGGGGCCCCAGCATTTT. Its translation is CASSEWDRGPQHF. V usage is TRBV6-4 and J usage is TRBJ1-5; TRBD1 agrees at 10 bases. Losses at the gene ends were 3 bases for V and 9 bases for J; bases not matched to a gene: 2. The CDR3 covers 13 residues. Germline CDR1 and CDR2: MRHNA and SNTAGT.

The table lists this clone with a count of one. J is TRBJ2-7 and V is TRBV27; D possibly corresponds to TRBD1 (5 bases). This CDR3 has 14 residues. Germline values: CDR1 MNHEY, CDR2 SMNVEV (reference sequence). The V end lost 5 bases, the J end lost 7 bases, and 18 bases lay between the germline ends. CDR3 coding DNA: TGTGCCAGCAGTCTAGTCGACAGAGTACGAGAGCAGTACTTC. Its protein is CASSLVDRVREQYF.

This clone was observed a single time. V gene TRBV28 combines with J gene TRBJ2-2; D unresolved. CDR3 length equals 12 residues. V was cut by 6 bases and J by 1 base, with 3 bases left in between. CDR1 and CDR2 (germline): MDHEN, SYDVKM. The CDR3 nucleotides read TGTGCCAGCAGAGTGAACACCGGGGAGCTGTTTTTT. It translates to CASRVNTGELFF.

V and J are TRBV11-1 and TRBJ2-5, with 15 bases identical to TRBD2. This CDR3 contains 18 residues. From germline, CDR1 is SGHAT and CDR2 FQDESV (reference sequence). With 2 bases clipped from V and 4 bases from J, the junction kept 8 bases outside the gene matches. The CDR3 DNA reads TGTGCCAGCAGCTTAATGCTGGGACTAGCGGGAGGAGGAGAGACCCAGTACTTC. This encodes CASSLMLGLAGGGETQYF.

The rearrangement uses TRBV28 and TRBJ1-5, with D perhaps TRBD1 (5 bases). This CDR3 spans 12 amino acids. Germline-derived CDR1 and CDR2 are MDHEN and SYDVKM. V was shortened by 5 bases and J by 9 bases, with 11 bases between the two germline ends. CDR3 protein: CASSQGTGPQHF. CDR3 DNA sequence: TGTGCCAGCAGTCAGGGTACCGGGCCCCAGCATTTT.

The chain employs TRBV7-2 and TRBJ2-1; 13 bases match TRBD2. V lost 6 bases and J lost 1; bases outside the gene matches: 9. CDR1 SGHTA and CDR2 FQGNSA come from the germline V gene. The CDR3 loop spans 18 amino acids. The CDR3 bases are TGTGCCAGCAGTCCAGCGGCGGGACTAGCGGGGTCCTACAATGAGCAGTTCTTC. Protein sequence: CASSPAAGLAGSYNEQFF.

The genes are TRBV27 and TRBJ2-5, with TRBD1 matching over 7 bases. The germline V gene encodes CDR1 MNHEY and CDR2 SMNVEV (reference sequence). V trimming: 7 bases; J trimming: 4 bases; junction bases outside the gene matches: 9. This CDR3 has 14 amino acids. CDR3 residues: CASKSIGTAETQYF. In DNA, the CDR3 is TGTGCCAGCAAGAGTATAGGGACAGCAGAGACCCAGTACTTC.

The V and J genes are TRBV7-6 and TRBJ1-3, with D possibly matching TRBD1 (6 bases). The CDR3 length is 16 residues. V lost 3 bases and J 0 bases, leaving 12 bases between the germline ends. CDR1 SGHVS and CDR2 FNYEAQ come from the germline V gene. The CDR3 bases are TGTGCCAGCAGCTTGCCAGGGGACTACTCTGGAAACACCATATATTTT. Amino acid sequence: CASSLPGDYSGNTIYF.

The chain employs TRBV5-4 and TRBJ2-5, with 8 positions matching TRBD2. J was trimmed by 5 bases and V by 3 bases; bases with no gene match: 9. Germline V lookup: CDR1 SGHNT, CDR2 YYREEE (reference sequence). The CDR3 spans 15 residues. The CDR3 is CASSSPLAEGETQYF. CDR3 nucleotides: TGTGCCAGCAGCTCGCCACTAGCGGAGGGGGAGACCCAGTACTTC. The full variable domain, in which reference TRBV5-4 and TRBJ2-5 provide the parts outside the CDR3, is ETGVTQSPTHLIKTRGQQVTLRCSSQSGHNTVSWYQQALGQGPQFIFQYYREEENGRGNFPPRFSGLQFPNYSSELNVNALELDDSALYLCASSSPLAEGETQYFGPGTRLLVL.

The CDR3 bases are TGTGCTAGTGGTTTGGGCACTGAAGCTTTCTTT. It specifies CASGLGTEAFF. This chain uses TRBV12-5 with TRBJ1-1; D not resolved. CDR1 is LGHNT and CDR2 is FRNRAP in the germline V gene. The CDR3 sequence is 11 residues long. The germline V and J ends were trimmed by 1 base and 4 bases, with 1 base remaining between them. Variable domain in full (rest from reference TRBV12-5 and TRBJ1-1): DARVTQTPRHKVTEMGQEVTMRCQPILGHNTVFWYRQTMMQGLELLAYFRNRAPLDDSGMPKDRFSAEMPDATLATLKIQPSEPRDSAVYFCASGLGTEAFFGQGTRLTVV.